This T cell receptor (beta chain) was found in a study of radiotherapy plus CTLA-4 blockade in lung cancer (dated by TCRdb to the late 2010s). In the study overall: Objective responses occurred in approximately 19% of enrolled patients, and less than 35% achieved disease control. Findings and caveats that apply to the study as a whole: The strongest predictors of response were reported to be early dynamic shifts in blood T cell clones along with a rise in serum interferon-beta following radiation. TCR clones derived from tumors expanded in peripheral blood after treatment with radiotherapy and ipilimumab.

The germline V end is reduced by 7 bases and the J end by 7 bases; junction bases left unmatched: 12. The germline V gene supplies CDR1 SQVTM and CDR2 ANQGSEA. The CDR3 measures 13 amino acids from cysteine to phenylalanine. The read is trimmed to its CDR3 DNA, 39 bases read in frame from base 1. In this study, focal radiation therapy paired with CTLA-4 blockade (ipilimumab) was tested in patients who had chemo-refractory metastatic non-small-cell lung cancer. Library preparation employed the immunoSEQ multiplex PCR assay. This is the immuneACCESS table as TCRdb keeps it, with only in-frame sequences that have V and J called. A part of the clones is gone; compared with another copy, unresolved V genes explain less than half, and the rest is unexplained. This sample lists roughly 120,000 clones; about 77% were detected once. In total, the top ten clones hold 4% to 6% of the sample. Points on this clone: Its antigen specificity is not known. Base qualities were left out, and no much larger clone turns up one base away.

The TCR originated in a human donor with non-small cell lung cancer who had a partial response to radiotherapy plus ipilimumab. Recombination joined TRBV29-1 with TRBJ1-2; 7 middle bases align to TRBD1. The input for sequencing was peripheral blood, taken from a patient treated with radiotherapy plus ipilimumab. The CDR3 in this case is CSATRKGASGYTF. Read as DNA, the sequence is TGCAGCGCAACGCGTAAGGGGGCGTCTGGCTACACCTTC. Full variable domain (CDR3 extended with the reference TRBV29-1 and TRBJ1-2 proteins): SAVISQKPSRDICQRGTSLTIQCQVDSQVTMMFWYRQQPGQSLTLIATANQGSEATYESGFVIDKFPISRPNLTFSTLTVSNMSPEDSSIYLCSATRKGASGYTFGSGTRLTVV.